This TCR beta chain appears in the sequencing data of a study of T cells expressing NK-cell markers. Study-level background: The eight sequenced donors comprised seven who were HCMV-seropositive and one who was seronegative.

Regarding the study as a whole: NKG2C+ dominant clonotype frequencies in more than 5 donors were about 1.0-7.5% of CD8+ T cells. Also leading the CD3+CD56-NKG2C+ fraction in a few donors were these clonotypes.

Note on this clonotype: Its target is not known.

TCRdb processed the 5' RACE reads again and assigns one entry to each CDR3 protein, with no DNA. Here the sample table reports 120,000 to 150,000 distinct CDR3 sequences. The sample comprised blood T cells: a sorted CD56 or NKG2C T cell subset, CD4+ or CD8+ T cells, or bulk PBMC T cells (not recorded which). The TCR sequence derives from a man younger than 35 in good health.

CDR3 in amino acids: CSAQQLSYNEQFF. This chain uses TRBV20-1 with TRBJ2-1. Germline V gives CDR1 DFQATT, CDR2 SNEGSKA (reference sequence). There are 13 residues in the CDR3.